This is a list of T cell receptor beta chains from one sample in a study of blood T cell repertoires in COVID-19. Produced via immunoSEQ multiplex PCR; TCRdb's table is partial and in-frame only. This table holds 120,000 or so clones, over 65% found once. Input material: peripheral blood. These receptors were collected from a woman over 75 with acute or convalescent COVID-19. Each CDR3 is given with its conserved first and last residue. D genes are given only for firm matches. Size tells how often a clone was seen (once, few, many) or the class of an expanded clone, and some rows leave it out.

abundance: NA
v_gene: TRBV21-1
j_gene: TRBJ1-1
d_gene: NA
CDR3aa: CASSKAPPHRDTEAFF
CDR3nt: TGTGCCAGCAGCAAAGCACCCCCTCACCGGGACACTGAAGCTTTCTTT

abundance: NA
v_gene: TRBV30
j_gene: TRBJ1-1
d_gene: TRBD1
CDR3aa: CAWSVPDRVSTEAFF
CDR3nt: TGTGCCTGGAGTGTACCCGACAGGGTGAGCACTGAAGCTTTCTTT

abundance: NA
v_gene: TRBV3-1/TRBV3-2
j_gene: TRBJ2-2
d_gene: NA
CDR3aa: CASRIARELFF
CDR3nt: TGTGCCAGCAGAATAGCCCGGGAGCTGTTTTTT

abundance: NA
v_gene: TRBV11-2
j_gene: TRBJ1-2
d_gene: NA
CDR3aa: CASSSAGAYGYTF
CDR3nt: TGTGCCAGCAGTTCCGCGGGGGCATATGGCTACACCTTC

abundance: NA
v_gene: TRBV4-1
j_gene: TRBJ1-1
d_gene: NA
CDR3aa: CASSQVGVAEAFF
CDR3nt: TGCGCCAGCAGCCAAGTGGGCGTTGCAGAAGCTTTCTTT

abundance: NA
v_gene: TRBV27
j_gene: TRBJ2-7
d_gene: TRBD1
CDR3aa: CAGDRRPYEQYF
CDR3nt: TGTGCCGGGGACAGGCGCCCCTACGAGCAGTACTTC

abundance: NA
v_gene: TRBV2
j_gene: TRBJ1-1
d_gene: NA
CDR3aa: CASSGIGFDTEAFF
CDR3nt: TGTGCCAGCAGTGGAATCGGTTTCGACACTGAAGCTTTCTTT

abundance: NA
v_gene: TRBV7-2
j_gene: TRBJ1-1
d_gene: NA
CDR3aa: CASSFVGRRMNTEAFF
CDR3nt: TGTGCCAGCAGCTTTGTGGGGAGGAGGATGAACACTGAAGCTTTCTTT

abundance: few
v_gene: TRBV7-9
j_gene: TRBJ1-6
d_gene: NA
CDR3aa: CASSLDFGQSPLHF
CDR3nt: TGTGCCAGCAGCTTAGATTTTGGACAATCACCCCTCCACTTT

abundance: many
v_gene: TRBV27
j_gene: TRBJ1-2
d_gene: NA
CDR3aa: CASSLSWGRYGYTF
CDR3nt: TGTGCCAGCAGTTTATCGTGGGGGAGGTATGGCTACACCTTC

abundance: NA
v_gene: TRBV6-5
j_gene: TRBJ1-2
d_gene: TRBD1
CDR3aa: CASSPTGDYGYTF
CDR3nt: TGTGCCAGCAGCCCGACAGGGGATTATGGCTACACCTTC

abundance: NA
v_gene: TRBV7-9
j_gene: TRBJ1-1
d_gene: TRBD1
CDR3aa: CASSRLGQGVTEAFF
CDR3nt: TGTGCCAGCAGCAGACTTGGACAGGGGGTCACTGAAGCTTTCTTT

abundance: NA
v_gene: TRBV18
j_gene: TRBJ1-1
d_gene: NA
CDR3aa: CASCLQANTEAFF
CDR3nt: TGTGCCAGCTGCCTCCAGGCGAACACTGAAGCTTTCTTT

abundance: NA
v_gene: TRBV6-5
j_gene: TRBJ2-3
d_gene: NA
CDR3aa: CASSRSATDTQYF
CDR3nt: TGTGCCAGCAGCAGGTCCGCCACAGATACGCAGTATTTT

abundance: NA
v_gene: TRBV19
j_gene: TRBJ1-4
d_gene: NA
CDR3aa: CASSSEGNEKLFF
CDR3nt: TGTGCCAGTAGCTCGGAGGGTAATGAAAAACTGTTTTTT

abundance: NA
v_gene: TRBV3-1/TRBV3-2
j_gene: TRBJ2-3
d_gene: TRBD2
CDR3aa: CASSQGGRGGTDTQYF
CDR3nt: TGTGCCAGCAGCCAAGGTGGGCGGGGGGGCACAGATACGCAGTATTTT

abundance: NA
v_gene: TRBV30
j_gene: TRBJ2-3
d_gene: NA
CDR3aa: CAWRVPGADTQYF
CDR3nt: TGTGCCTGGAGGGTTCCGGGGGCAGATACGCAGTATTTT

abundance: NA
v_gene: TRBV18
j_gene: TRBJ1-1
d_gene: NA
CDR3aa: CASSPPSDTEAFF
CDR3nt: TGTGCCAGCTCACCACCATCCGACACTGAAGCTTTCTTT

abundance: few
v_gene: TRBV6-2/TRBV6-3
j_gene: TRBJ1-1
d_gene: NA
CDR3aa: CASSYGRLNTEAFF
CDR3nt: TGTGCCAGCAGTTACGGCAGATTGAACACTGAAGCTTTCTTT

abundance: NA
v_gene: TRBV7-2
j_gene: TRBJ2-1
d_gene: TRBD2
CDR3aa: CASSPRTSGNSVSEQFF
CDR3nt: TGTGCCAGCAGCCCCAGGACTAGCGGGAATTCGGTTAGTGAGCAGTTCTTC

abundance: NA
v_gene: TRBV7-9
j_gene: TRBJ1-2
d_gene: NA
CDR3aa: CASSLDTGGDGYTF
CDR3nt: TGTGCCAGCAGCTTAGATACGGGGGGAGATGGCTACACCTTC

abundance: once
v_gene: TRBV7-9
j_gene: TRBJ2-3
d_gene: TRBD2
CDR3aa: CASSLEGLDPYTQYF
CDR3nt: TGTGCCAGCAGCTTAGAGGGACTAGACCCTTATACGCAGTATTTT

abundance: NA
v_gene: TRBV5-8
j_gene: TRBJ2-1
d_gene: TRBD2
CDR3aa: CASSLGTSEYNEQFF
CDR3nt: TGTGCCAGCAGCTTGGGGACTAGCGAATACAATGAGCAGTTCTTC

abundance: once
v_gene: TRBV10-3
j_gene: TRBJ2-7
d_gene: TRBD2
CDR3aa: CAISELLAGASYEQYF
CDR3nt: TGTGCCATCAGTGAGTTACTAGCGGGAGCCTCCTACGAGCAGTACTTC

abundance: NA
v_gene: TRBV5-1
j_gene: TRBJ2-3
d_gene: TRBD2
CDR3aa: CASREGGGSDTQYF
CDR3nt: TGCGCCAGCAGAGAAGGCGGGGGGTCCGATACGCAGTATTTT

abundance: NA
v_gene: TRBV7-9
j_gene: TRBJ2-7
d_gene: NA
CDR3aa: CASSRIGLESYEQYF
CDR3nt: TGTGCCAGCAGCCGCATCGGACTGGAATCCTACGAGCAGTACTTC

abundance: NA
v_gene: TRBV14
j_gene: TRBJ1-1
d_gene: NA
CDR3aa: CASSHQAEAFF
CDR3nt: TGTGCCAGCAGCCACCAGGCGGAAGCTTTCTTT

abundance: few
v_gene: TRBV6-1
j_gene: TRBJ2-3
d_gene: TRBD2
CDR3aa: CASSKASGGADTQYF
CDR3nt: TGTGCCAGCAGTAAAGCTAGCGGGGGGGCAGATACGCAGTATTTT

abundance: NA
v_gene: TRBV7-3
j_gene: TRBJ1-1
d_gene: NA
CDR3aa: CASSLTVTGEAFF
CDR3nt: TGTGCCAGCAGCTTAACTGTCACAGGGGAAGCTTTCTTT

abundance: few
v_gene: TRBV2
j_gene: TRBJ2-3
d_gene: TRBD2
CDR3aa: CASSRTRVESF
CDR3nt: TGTGCCAGCAGTCGGACTAGGGTAGAAAGCTTT

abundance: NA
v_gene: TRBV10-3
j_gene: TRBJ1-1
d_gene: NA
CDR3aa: CAISGGGNTEAFF
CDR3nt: TGTGCCATCAGTGGGGGCGGGAACACTGAAGCTTTCTTT

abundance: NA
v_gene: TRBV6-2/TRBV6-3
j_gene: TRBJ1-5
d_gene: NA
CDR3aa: CASSRAGDGQPQHF
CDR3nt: TGTGCCAGCAGCAGAGCAGGGGACGGGCAGCCCCAGCATTTT

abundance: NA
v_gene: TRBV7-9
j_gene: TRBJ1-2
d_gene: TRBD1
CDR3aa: CASSFDRDHYGYTF
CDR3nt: TGTGCCAGCAGCTTCGACAGGGATCACTATGGCTACACCTTC

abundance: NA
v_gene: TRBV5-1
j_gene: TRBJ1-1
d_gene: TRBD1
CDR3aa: CASSLDRDRRAFF
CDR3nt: TGCGCCAGCAGCTTGGATAGGGACAGGAGGGCTTTCTTT

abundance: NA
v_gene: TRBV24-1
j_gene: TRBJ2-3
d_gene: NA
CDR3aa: CATSDSRGADTQYF
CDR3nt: TGTGCCACCAGTGATTCCAGGGGCGCAGATACGCAGTATTTT

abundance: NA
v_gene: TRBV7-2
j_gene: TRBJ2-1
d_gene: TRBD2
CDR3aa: CASSFLADNEQFF
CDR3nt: TGTGCCAGCAGCTTTCTAGCGGACAATGAGCAGTTCTTC

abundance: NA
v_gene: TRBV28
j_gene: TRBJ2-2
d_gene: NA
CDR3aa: CALCPGRGGELFF
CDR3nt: TGTGCCCTTTGCCCGGGGCGGGGCGGGGAGCTGTTTTTT

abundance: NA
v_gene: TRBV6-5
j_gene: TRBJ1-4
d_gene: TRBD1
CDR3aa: CASTRGTGREKLFF
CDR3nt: TGTGCCAGCACTCGTGGGACAGGGCGTGAAAAACTGTTTTTT